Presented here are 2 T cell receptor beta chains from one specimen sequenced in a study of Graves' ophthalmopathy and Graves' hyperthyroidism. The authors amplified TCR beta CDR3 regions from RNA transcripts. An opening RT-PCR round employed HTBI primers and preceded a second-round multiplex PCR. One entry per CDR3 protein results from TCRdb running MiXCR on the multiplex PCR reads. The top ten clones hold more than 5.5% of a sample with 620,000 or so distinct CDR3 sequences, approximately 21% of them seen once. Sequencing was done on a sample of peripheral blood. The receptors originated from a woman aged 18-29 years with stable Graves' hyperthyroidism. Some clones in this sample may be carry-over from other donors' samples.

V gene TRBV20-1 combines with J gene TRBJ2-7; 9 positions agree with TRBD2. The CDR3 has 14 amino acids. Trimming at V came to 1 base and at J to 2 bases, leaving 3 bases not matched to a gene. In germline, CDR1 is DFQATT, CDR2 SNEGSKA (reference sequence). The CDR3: CSARVGGRAYEQYF. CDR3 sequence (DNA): TGCAGTGCTAGAGTCGGCGGGAGGGCCTACGAGCAGTACTTC.

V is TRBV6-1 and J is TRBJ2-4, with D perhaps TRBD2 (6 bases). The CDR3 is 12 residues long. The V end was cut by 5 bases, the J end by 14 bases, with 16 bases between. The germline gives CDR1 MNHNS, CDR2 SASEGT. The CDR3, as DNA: TGTGCCAGCAGTACTAGCTCTGGGACCAAGTACTTC. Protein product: CASSTSSGTKYF.